This note documents a single T cell receptor (beta chain) sequence. The repertoire was sequenced with immunoSEQ multiplex PCR; TCRdb's copy has only in-frame clones and lacks some. Among 300,000 to 350,000 clones listed, 80% to 90% were seen once. Cohort placement rested on clinical history that participants reported themselves. This entry comes from a study of blood T cell repertoires in COVID-19. The overall study: Researchers got acute and convalescent COVID-19 samples from the United States, Italy and Spain.

CDR1 is SGHTA, CDR2 FQGNSA, per germline. The CDR3 is 14 amino acids. V trimming: 3 bases; J trimming: 3 bases; junction bases outside the gene matches: 2. The rearrangement links TRBV7-2 to TRBJ1-2; 9 bases are a match to TRBD1. The receptor's source is a man under 40 who had recovered from COVID-19. The sample consisted of PBMCs or T cells enriched from blood (not recorded which). CDR3 sequence reads: CASSFRQGDYGYTF. The CDR3 DNA reads TGTGCCAGCAGCTTCCGACAGGGGGACTATGGCTACACCTTC.